Listed below are T cell receptor beta chains from one sample, sequenced in a study of tumour-infiltrating T cells in Burkitt lymphoma. TCRdb keeps only in-frame clones here, not all; method: immunoSEQ multiplex PCR. The table shows thousands of clones, with 10% to 15% occurring only once. The sequenced material came from tumor tissue. Receptors originate from a human donor with Burkitt lymphoma. Both conserved end residues are part of each CDR3. The order of the fields is clone size, J gene, D gene, V gene, CDR3 protein, CDR3 DNA. The D gene is left open where the match is weak. Clone size, where shown, is once, few, many, or a class for clones that have expanded.

>-|TRBJ1-3|-|TRBV9
CASSVQGLSGNTIYF
TGTGCCAGCAGCGTACAGGGTTTGTCTGGAAACACCATATATTTT
>-|TRBJ2-5|TRBD2|TRBV30
CAWSVPGGMWQETQYF
TGTGCCTGGAGTGTACCCGGGGGGATGTGGCAAGAGACCCAGTACTTC
>few|TRBJ1-3|-|TRBV18
CASSYEQSSGNTIYF
TGTGCCAGCTCCTACGAACAGAGCTCTGGAAACACCATATATTTT
>few|TRBJ1-2|-|TRBV20-1
CSARLTYGYTF
TGCAGTGCTAGACTGACCTATGGCTACACCTTC
>few|TRBJ1-3|TRBD1|TRBV7-6
CASSLVAGTANTIYF
TGTGCCAGCAGCTTAGTCGCCGGGACAGCAAACACCATATATTTT
>-|TRBJ2-7|-|TRBV5-1
CASSLTSRDWSSYEQYF
TGCGCCAGCAGCTTAACATCAAGGGACTGGAGCTCCTACGAGCAGTACTTC
>few|TRBJ2-7|-|TRBV30
CACSDASEQYF
TGTGCCTGCTCGGACGCCTCGGAGCAGTACTTC
>-|TRBJ1-3|TRBD1|TRBV13
CASSGQVSGNTIYF
TGTGCCAGCAGCGGACAGGTCTCTGGAAACACCATATATTTT
>few|TRBJ2-7|-|TRBV5-4
CASSPEREYEQYF
TGTGCCAGCAGCCCCGAGAGAGAGTACGAGCAGTACTTC
>-|TRBJ1-2|-|TRBV7-9
CASSQNTGGRSYGYTF
TGTGCCAGCAGCCAAAACACGGGGGGGCGATCGTATGGCTACACCTTC
>-|TRBJ1-3|-|TRBV19
CASSIDRSSGNTIYF
TGTGCCAGTAGTATCGACAGAAGCTCTGGAAACACCATATATTTT
>few|TRBJ1-5|-|TRBV7-8
CASSLGIYSNQPQHF
TGTGCCAGCAGCTTAGGGATTTATAGCAATCAGCCCCAGCATTTT
>-|TRBJ1-1|-|TRBV6-4
CASRITGHAFF
TGTGCCAGCAGGATTACAGGGCACGCTTTCTTT
>few|TRBJ2-5|-|TRBV6-1
CASSEWRQGRETQYF
TGTGCCAGCAGTGAATGGCGGCAGGGGCGAGAGACCCAGTACTTC
>few|TRBJ1-3|-|TRBV9
CASSAQDPGNTIYF
TGTGCCAGCAGCGCACAGGATCCTGGAAACACCATATATTTT
>few|TRBJ2-2|TRBD2|TRBV7-3
CASSPGGAYTGELFF
TGTGCCAGCAGCCCCGGGGGGGCGTACACCGGGGAGCTGTTTTTT
>few|TRBJ2-1|TRBD2|TRBV7-6
CASSLGGGYYNEQFF
TGTGCCAGCAGCTTAGGCGGGGGGTACTACAATGAGCAGTTCTTC
>few|TRBJ1-1|TRBD1|TRBV5-4
CASSSTGLNTEAFF
TGTGCCAGCAGCTCGACAGGGTTGAACACTGAAGCTTTCTTT
>-|TRBJ1-1|-|TRBV7-6
CASSLAGGNTEAFF
TGTGCCAGCAGCTTAGCCGGGGGGAACACTGAAGCTTTCTTT
>few|TRBJ1-5|TRBD1|TRBV4-3
CASSLGVQGKGPQHF
TGCGCCAGCAGCCTGGGGGTACAGGGGAAGGGGCCCCAGCATTTT
>few|TRBJ2-3|-|TRBV9
CASSPPSEDTQYF
TGTGCCAGCAGCCCCCCTTCAGAGGATACGCAGTATTTT
>few|TRBJ2-7|-|TRBV5-1
CASSLSGYEQYF
TGCGCCAGCAGCTTGTCGGGTTACGAGCAGTACTTC
>few|TRBJ1-1|-|TRBV9
CASSAGGTEAFF
TGTGCCAGCAGCGCTGGGGGCACTGAAGCTTTCTTT
>-|TRBJ1-1|-|TRBV6-6
CASSYEGDGKAFF
TGTGCCAGCAGTTACGAGGGCGACGGAAAAGCTTTCTTT
>-|TRBJ2-1|TRBD2|TRBV9
CASSVGLAGTYNEQFF
TGTGCCAGCAGCGTCGGACTAGCGGGGACTTACAATGAGCAGTTCTTC
>-|TRBJ1-5|-|TRBV15
CATSEGVQPQHF
TGTGCCACCAGCGAGGGGGTTCAGCCCCAGCATTTT
>few|TRBJ1-2|TRBD1|TRBV19
CASSIGGGGVYGYTF
TGTGCCAGTAGTATAGGGGGAGGGGGCGTCTATGGCTACACCTTC
>-|TRBJ2-2|-|TRBV7-8
CASSPLGVGELFF
TGTGCCAGCAGCCCTCTCGGAGTCGGGGAGCTGTTTTTT
>few|TRBJ2-7|TRBD1|TRBV6-5
CASRLTGAYEQYF
TGTGCCAGCCGTCTAACAGGGGCGTACGAGCAGTACTTC
>few|TRBJ1-1|-|TRBV19
CASSIRGAGEAFF
TGTGCCAGTAGTATCAGAGGGGCGGGGGAAGCTTTCTTT
>few|TRBJ1-5|-|TRBV30
CAWQSGSYQPQHF
TGTGCCTGGCAGTCAGGGTCATATCAGCCCCAGCATTTT
>-|TRBJ2-1|-|TRBV5-1
CASSLAEIYNEQFF
TGCGCCAGCAGCTTGGCCGAGATCTACAATGAGCAGTTCTTC
>few|TRBJ1-1|-|TRBV9
CASSVGKNTEAFF
TGTGCCAGCAGCGTTGGGAAGAACACTGAAGCTTTCTTT
>-|TRBJ1-2|-|TRBV21-1
CASSKELRIYGYTF
TGTGCCAGCAGCAAGGAGCTCCGGATCTATGGCTACACCTTC
>few|TRBJ1-1|TRBD1|TRBV5-5
CASSAGQTLGNTEAFF
TGTGCCAGCAGCGCGGGACAGACCCTCGGGAACACTGAAGCTTTCTTT
>-|TRBJ2-3|TRBD2|TRBV4-3
CASSQDTGGPTDTQYF
TGCGCCAGCAGCCAAGATACGGGGGGTCCCACAGATACGCAGTATTTT
>few|TRBJ2-5|-|TRBV6-5
CASSLGRGETQYF
TGTGCCAGCAGTCTAGGACGGGGGGAGACCCAGTACTTC
>few|TRBJ2-3|-|TRBV4-3
CASSQEPWQFTDTQYF
TGCGCCAGCAGCCAAGAACCGTGGCAGTTCACAGATACGCAGTATTTT
>-|TRBJ2-7|-|TRBV6-5
CASKGTNYEQYF
TGTGCCAGCAAGGGCACCAACTACGAGCAGTACTTC
>-|TRBJ2-7|-|TRBV7-6
CASSLGNEQYF
TGTGCCAGCAGCTTAGGTAACGAGCAGTACTTC
>few|TRBJ2-5|-|TRBV11-2
CASSRGAQETQYF
TGTGCCAGCAGCCGGGGGGCCCAAGAGACCCAGTACTTC
>few|TRBJ1-1|TRBD1|TRBV6-5
CASSHTDREDTEAFF
TGTGCCAGCAGCCATACGGACAGGGAGGACACTGAAGCTTTCTTT
>few|TRBJ2-5|-|TRBV5-6
CASSPSGRKETQYF
TGTGCCAGCAGCCCCTCCGGGAGAAAAGAGACCCAGTACTTC
>few|TRBJ1-6|-|TRBV7-2
CASSRGGFSYNSPLHF
TGTGCCAGCAGTAGAGGGGGGTTCTCCTATAATTCACCCCTCCACTTT
>few|TRBJ2-7|-|TRBV19
CASSMAVYGALAEQYF
TGTGCCAGTAGTATGGCAGTATACGGGGCATTAGCGGAGCAGTACTTC
>-|TRBJ2-3|-|TRBV7-8
CASSLKLGREYF
TGTGCCAGCAGCTTAAAGCTGGGACGGGAGTATTTT
>few|TRBJ2-5|-|TRBV20-1
CSASREETQYF
TGCAGTGCTAGCAGGGAAGAGACCCAGTACTTC
>-|TRBJ1-1|-|TRBV5-1
CASLGGTEAFF
TGCGCCAGCCTCGGAGGGACTGAAGCTTTCTTT
>-|TRBJ2-5|-|TRBV27
CASSWETQYF
TGTGCCAGCAGTTGGGAGACCCAGTACTTC
>few|TRBJ1-3|-|TRBV7-9
CASSFPRTVVDGNTIYF
TGTGCCAGCAGCTTCCCGCGGACAGTCGTCGACGGAAACACCATATATTTT
>-|TRBJ1-2|-|TRBV5-8
CASSLGSGYTF
TGTGCCAGCAGCTTGGGATCCGGCTACACCTTC
>few|TRBJ2-1|TRBD2|TRBV9
CASSETGTSGGSEQFF
TGTGCCAGCAGCGAGACCGGGACTAGCGGGGGGAGTGAGCAGTTCTTC
>few|TRBJ2-5|TRBD2|TRBV7-6
CASSLRLAGGETQYF
TGTGCCAGCAGCTTACGACTAGCGGGGGGAGAGACCCAGTACTTC
>few|TRBJ2-6|-|TRBV5-1
CASSQNLQSSGANVLTF
TGCGCCAGCAGCCAAAACTTACAGAGCTCTGGGGCCAACGTCCTGACTTTC